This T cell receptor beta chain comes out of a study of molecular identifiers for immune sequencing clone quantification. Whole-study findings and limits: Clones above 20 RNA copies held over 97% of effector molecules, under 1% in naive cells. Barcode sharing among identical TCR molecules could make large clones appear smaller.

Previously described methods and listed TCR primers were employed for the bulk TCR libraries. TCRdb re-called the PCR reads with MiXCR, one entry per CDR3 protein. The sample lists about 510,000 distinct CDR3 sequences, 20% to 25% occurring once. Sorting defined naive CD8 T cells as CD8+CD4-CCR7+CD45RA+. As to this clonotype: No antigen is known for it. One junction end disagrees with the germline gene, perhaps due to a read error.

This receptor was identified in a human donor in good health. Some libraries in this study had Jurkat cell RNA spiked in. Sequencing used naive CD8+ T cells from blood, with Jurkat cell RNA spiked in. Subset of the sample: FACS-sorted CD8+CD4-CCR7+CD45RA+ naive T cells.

DNA for the CDR3: TGTGCCACCAGTGAGTCCTTCGAGGGTCAGAGCACAGATACGCAGTATTTT. This gives the protein CATSESFEGQSTDTQYF. The V and J genes are TRBV10-3 and TRBJ2-3; tentatively, D is TRBD2 (5 bases). The CDR3 runs to 17 residues. CDR1 and CDR2 (germline): ENHRY, SYGVKD.